These 20 T cell receptor beta chains originate from one sample sequenced in a study of PD-1 blockade in classical Hodgkin lymphoma. All patients relapsed after autologous stem cell transplantation, and brentuximab vedotin exposure varied. The data were produced by immunoSEQ multiplex PCR, yet TCRdb's version contains in-frame clones alone and is incomplete. Counted here are over 35,000 clones, approximately 80% occurring once; the ten biggest clones make up 9.5% to 13%. The input for sequencing was peripheral blood mononuclear cells (PBMCs), taken at baseline. Receptors originate from a human donor with classical Hodgkin lymphoma.

The chain employs TRBV19 and TRBJ2-5; TRBD1 matches at 8 bases. V gave up 5 bases and J gave up 5 bases; unmatched junction bases: 4. Germline V gives CDR1 LNHDA, CDR2 SQIVND (reference sequence). CDR3 length: 13 residues. DNA of the CDR3: TGTGCCAGTAGTTCAGGGGGCGAGGAGACCCAGTACTTC. Its translation is CASSSGGEETQYF.

This clone was found a few times. The chain combines TRBV6-6 with TRBJ1-2; TRBD1 matches 9 bases. This CDR3 comprises 13 residues. CDR1 is MNHNY, CDR2 SVGAGI, per germline (reference sequence). V shed 11 bases, J shed 1 base, and the junction held 5 bases outside the gene matches. The chain's CDR3 is CAARDRDNYGYTF. The DNA of the CDR3 is TGTGCCGCCCGGGACAGGGATAACTATGGCTACACCTTC.

This chain connects TRBV9 to TRBJ1-2; D ambiguous. V lost 0 bases and J lost 4, with 10 bases in between. This CDR3 contains 14 residues. Germline CDR1 and CDR2: SGDLS and YYNGEE. The CDR3 DNA reads TGTGCCAGCAGCGTAGACGGAGGAGGCTATGGCTACACCTTC. It translates to CASSVDGGGYGYTF.

This chain links TRBV9 with TRBJ2-3, with 14 bases identical to TRBD2. CDR1 is SGDLS, CDR2 YYNGEE, per germline. The CDR3 contains 17 residues. The junction had 9 bases not matched to a gene; V was cut back by 4 bases and J by 5 bases. The CDR3 sequence: CASSFSRLAGGVDTQYF. The CDR3 DNA sequence: TGTGCCAGCAGCTTCTCGCGACTAGCGGGAGGGGTAGATACGCAGTATTTT.

The V call is TRBV6-5, the J call TRBJ2-1; the D is unclear. Germline V gene sequence: CDR1 MNHEY, CDR2 SVGAGI. With 0 bases removed from V and 4 bases from J, the gap between germline ends came to 10 bases. The CDR3 runs to 15 residues. The CDR3 protein is CASSYSLPGYNEQFF. In DNA, the CDR3 is TGTGCCAGCAGTTACTCGTTGCCCGGATACAATGAGCAGTTCTTC.

This clone was found many times. The rearrangement links TRBV18 to TRBJ2-7, with D tentatively TRBD1 (6 bases). Trimming left V 4 bases short and J 0 bases short, with 13 bases between. CDR1 is KGHSH and CDR2 is LQKENI in the germline V gene. This CDR3 is built from 15 residues. This chain's CDR3 is CASSLIRDNSYEQYF. CDR3 sequence (DNA): TGTGCCAGCTCACTCATTAGGGACAACTCCTACGAGCAGTACTTC.

The genes are TRBV27 and TRBJ1-4; maybe TRBD1 (6 bases). Trimming took off 3 bases at V and 7 bases at J, with 18 bases between the two ends. The CDR3 has 16 residues. Germline loops: CDR1 MNHEY, CDR2 SMNVEV (reference sequence). The CDR3 region has the DNA TGTGCCAGCAGTTTGGGATCGGGGGCGTACGGTGAAAAACTGTTTTTT. Its protein is CASSLGSGAYGEKLFF.

V gene TRBV19 combines with J gene TRBJ1-5, with 7 positions matching TRBD1. The CDR3 sequence is 17 residues long. With 1 base clipped from V and 1 base from J, the junction kept 7 bases outside the gene matches. Looked up from germline, CDR1 is LNHDA and CDR2 is SQIVND (reference sequence). The CDR3 DNA reads TGTGCCAGTAGTATAGTACCCGGGACAGCGAGCAATCAGCCCCAGCATTTT. Translating gives CASSIVPGTASNQPQHF.

The genes are TRBV6-4 and TRBJ2-1; 9 bases align to TRBD2. V shed 8 bases, J shed 7 bases, and the junction held 9 bases outside the gene matches. CDR1 is MRHNA, CDR2 SNTAGT, per germline. This CDR3 comprises 14 residues. In DNA form, the CDR3 reads TGTGCCAGCGCAGTTAGCGGGAGTGTTAATGAGCAGTTCTTC. Its translation: CASAVSGSVNEQFF.

This chain uses TRBV5-6 with TRBJ2-5; unclear D gene. The V end was cut by 0 bases, the J end by 7 bases, with 7 bases between. Germline loops: CDR1 SGHDT, CDR2 YYEEEE. The CDR3 runs 12 residues. DNA of the CDR3: TGTGCCAGCAGCTTGGTTCCCCCGACCCAGTACTTC. Protein: CASSLVPPTQYF.

This clone is a singleton in its sample. The chain links TRBV4-1 to TRBJ2-7; D is uncertain. V was cut by 4 bases and J by 6 bases, with 10 bases left in between. CDR3 length: 12 residues. Germline V gene data show CDR1 as MGHRA and CDR2 as YSYEKL. The CDR3 nucleotides read TGCGCCAGCAGCCCGACCCGCCGCGAGCAGTACTTC. It yields the protein CASSPTRREQYF.

This chain links TRBV6-5 with TRBJ2-7, with no clear D. In germline, CDR1 is MNHEY, CDR2 SVGAGI. The CDR3 has 14 amino acids. V gave up 6 bases and J gave up 0 bases, with 12 bases separating them. As DNA, the CDR3 is TGTGCCAGCAGATCAAACCGGGTCTCCTACGAGCAGTACTTC. The encoded protein is CASRSNRVSYEQYF.

This chain connects TRBV19 to TRBJ1-2, with 9 bases identical to TRBD1. From germline, CDR1 is LNHDA and CDR2 SQIVND (reference sequence). The CDR3 is 13 residues long. The V gene end was trimmed by 3 bases and the J gene end by 8 bases; junction bases not matched to a gene: 4. CDR3 coding DNA: TGTGCCAGTAGTATCGGGACAGGGTTCGGCTACACCTTC. Translating gives CASSIGTGFGYTF.

This chain links TRBV7-9 with TRBJ1-1; 9 positions match TRBD1. The V gene end was trimmed by 2 bases and the J gene end by 5 bases; junction bases not matched to a gene: 3. This CDR3 has 14 amino acids. Germline V gene data show CDR1 as SEHNR and CDR2 as FQNEAQ (reference sequence). CDR3: CASSLTGGFTEAFF. The CDR3 coding sequence is TGTGCCAGCAGCTTAACAGGGGGCTTTACTGAAGCTTTCTTT. Variable domain in full (rest from reference TRBV7-9 and TRBJ1-1): DTGVSQNPRHKITKRGQNVTFRCDPISEHNRLYWYRQTLGQGPEFLTYFQNEAQLEKSRLLSDRFSAERPKGSFSTLEIQRTEQGDSAMYLCASSLTGGFTEAFFGQGTRLTVV.

This CDR3 reads CASSLVGGNTEAFF. CDR3 coding DNA: TGCGCCAGCAGCTTGGTAGGGGGCAACACTGAAGCTTTCTTT. The chain is built from TRBV5-1 and TRBJ1-1, with 7 bases lining up with TRBD1. Trimming removed 0 bases from V and 2 bases from J; junction bases left unmatched: 1. CDR3 length: 14 residues. Looked up from germline, CDR1 is SGHRS and CDR2 is YFSETQ. The entire variable domain, with the rest obtained from reference TRBV5-1 and TRBJ1-1, is as follows: KAGVTQTPRYLIKTRGQQVTLSCSPISGHRSVSWYQQTPGQGLQFLFEYFSETQRNKGNFPGRFSGRQFSNSRSEMNVSTLELGDSALYLCASSLVGGNTEAFFGQGTRLTVV.

This clone appeared a few times. The CDR3 DNA sequence: TGTGCCAGCAGTTTCGGGATGAACACTGAAGCTTTCTTT. This sequence encodes CASSFGMNTEAFF. The J gene is TRBJ1-1, the V gene TRBV28; D unresolved. The CDR3 length is 13 residues. V shed 3 bases and J shed 0 bases, with 5 bases lying between them. CDR1 is MDHEN and CDR2 is SYDVKM in the germline V gene.

This clone was observed a few times. J is TRBJ1-1 and V is TRBV7-9; D may be TRBD1 (5 bases). The germline V and J ends were trimmed by 1 base and 5 bases, with 11 bases remaining between them. CDR3 length: 14 amino acids. Germline CDR1 is SEHNR and CDR2 is FQNEAQ (reference sequence). The CDR3 DNA reads TGTGCCAGCAGCTTAGTGGGGCTGGGAACTGAAGCTTTCTTT. Protein sequence: CASSLVGLGTEAFF.

This clone was observed a handful of times. This chain joins TRBV29-1 and TRBJ1-1, with TRBD1 as a possible D gene (5 bases). The CDR3 length is 12 residues. Trimming pared 5 bases from V and 7 bases from J, leaving 14 bases between. Germline lookup yields CDR1 SQVTM and CDR2 ANQGSEA. This CDR3 reads CSVTGWQGEAFF. The CDR3 DNA reads as TGCAGCGTTACCGGGTGGCAGGGTGAAGCTTTCTTT.

This clone has only one observation. The genes are TRBV7-8 and TRBJ2-7; D gene ambiguous. V lost 5 bases and J lost 4, with 6 bases in between. The CDR3 is 11 amino acids. The V gene's germline CDR1 is SGHVS and CDR2 FQNEAQ. DNA for the CDR3: TGTGCCAGCAGCCCTCAATACGAGCAGTACTTC. Translated, it gives CASSPQYEQYF.

J is TRBJ2-7 and V is TRBV7-2, with D maybe TRBD1 (6 bases). This CDR3 has 14 residues. V dropped 5 bases and J dropped 2 bases, with 13 bases sitting between them. In germline, CDR1 is SGHTA, CDR2 FQGNSA. CDR3 sequence: CASSSSRTAYEQYF. The CDR3 DNA follows: TGTGCCAGCAGCAGTAGCCGGACAGCCTACGAGCAGTACTTC. The whole variable domain, remainder taken from reference TRBV7-2 and TRBJ2-7, is GAGVSQSPSNKVTEKGKDVELRCDPISGHTALYWYRQSLGQGLEFLIYFQGNSAPDKSGLPSDRFSAERTGGSVSTLTIQRTQQEDSAVYLCASSSSRTAYEQYFGPGTRLTVT.